The next 32 T cell receptor beta chains were all read from a single sample in a study of blood T cell repertoires in COVID-19. TCRdb's table, derived via immunoSEQ multiplex PCR, lists solely in-frame clones and lacks some. The sample lists a few hundred thousand clones, 70% to 90% seen once, with less than 2% in the top ten. Sequencing used PBMCs or T cells enriched from blood (not recorded which). All receptors derive from a middle-aged woman who had recovered from COVID-19.

The J gene is TRBJ2-7, the V gene TRBV19, with D possibly matching TRBD2 (5 bases). CDR3 length: 14 amino acids. CDR1 is LNHDA, CDR2 SQIVND, per germline (reference sequence). V dropped 1 base and J dropped 4 bases, with 11 bases sitting between them. Written as DNA, the CDR3 is TGTGCCAGTAGTATAGCGGGAATTGTGTACGAGCAGTACTTC. Protein: CASSIAGIVYEQYF.

V gene TRBV6-5 combines with J gene TRBJ2-7; the match to TRBD2 covers 11 bases. V lost 0 bases and J lost 6; bases outside the gene matches: 4. The CDR3 consists of 15 residues. Germline V CDR1 and CDR2: MNHEY, SVGAGI. CDR3 nucleotides: TGTGCCAGCAGTTACTCCGGGACTAGCGGTTCCGAGCAGTACTTC. Translation: CASSYSGTSGSEQYF.

In this sample, this clone turned up once. The V gene is TRBV9, the J gene TRBJ2-7, with 8 nucleotides matching TRBD2. Germline-derived CDR1 and CDR2 are SGDLS and YYNGEE. The CDR3 consists of 12 residues. With 4 bases clipped from V and 6 bases from J, the junction kept 3 bases outside the gene matches. The CDR3 DNA is TGTGCCAGCAGCACCGCGGGGGGCGAGCAGTACTTC. Protein: CASSTAGGEQYF.

This sequence joins TRBV4-3 and TRBJ2-7; perhaps TRBD2 as D (6 bases). Trimming cost V 4 bases and J 6 bases, with 13 bases left between them. Germline assignment: CDR1 LGHNA and CDR2 YSLEER. This CDR3 spans 13 amino acids. The CDR3, as DNA: TGCGCCAGCAGCCTCCAAGGAGGGCGCGAGCAGTACTTC. It encodes CASSLQGGREQYF.

V is TRBV5-4 and J is TRBJ2-3, with 7 bases that match TRBD2. The CDR3 is made up of 18 amino acids. CDR1 and CDR2 from the germline V gene are SGHNT and YYREEE (reference sequence). Trimming cost V 6 bases and J 2 bases; bases outside gene matches: 18. CDR3 sequence (DNA): TGTGCCAGCACCCTTGTAGGGACTACGCCTAGCTACACAGATACGCAGTATTTT. Protein product: CASTLVGTTPSYTDTQYF.

CDR3: CASSWPENTEAFF. DNA of the CDR3: TGTGCCAGCAGCTGGCCTGAGAACACTGAAGCTTTCTTT. The chain is built from TRBV7-9 and TRBJ1-1, with unresolved D. Germline V gene data show CDR1 as SEHNR and CDR2 as FQNEAQ (reference sequence). The length of the CDR3 is 13 residues. Trimming took off 4 bases at V and 1 base at J, with 7 bases between the two ends.

The rearrangement links TRBV10-3 to TRBJ2-3, with 13 nucleotides matching TRBD2. The ends lost 6 bases at V and 2 bases at J; junction bases unmatched: 5. CDR3 length equals 16 residues. Germline-derived CDR1 and CDR2 are ENHRY and SYGVKD. The CDR3 DNA reads TGTGCCATCAGGAGGGGGACTAGCGGGATCACAGATACGCAGTATTTT. Its translation is CAIRRGTSGITDTQYF.

This chain joins TRBV12-5 and TRBJ2-7, with 11 bases aligning to TRBD2. The ends lost 3 bases at V and 3 bases at J; junction bases unmatched: 1. CDR1 LGHNT and CDR2 FRNRAP come from the germline V gene. The CDR3 runs 14 residues. CDR3 coding DNA: TGTGCTAGTGGTTTTGGGACTAGCGGCTACGAGCAGTACTTC. Amino acid sequence: CASGFGTSGYEQYF.

V usage is TRBV5-4 and J usage is TRBJ2-7; a possible D gene is TRBD2 (6 bases). This CDR3 has 11 amino acids. The germline gives CDR1 SGHNT, CDR2 YYREEE (reference sequence). The CDR3 nucleotides are TGTGGCAACGGGGGTTTATACGAGCAGTACTTC. Amino acids: CGNGGLYEQYF. Supplemented by reference TRBV5-4 and TRBJ2-7, the full variable domain reads ETGVTQSPTHLIKTRGQQVTLRCSSQSGHNTVSWYQQALGQGPQFIFQYYREEENGRGNFPPRFSGLQFPNYSSELNVNALELDDSALYLCGNGGLYEQYFGPGTRLTVT.

V gene TRBV4-3 combines with J gene TRBJ1-5; D might be TRBD1 (6 bases). Trimming shortened V by 1 base and J by 6 bases, and 16 bases separated the two germline ends. CDR1 is LGHNA and CDR2 is YSLEER in the germline V gene. The CDR3 sequence is 16 residues long. CDR3 region: CASSQGLGANGQPQHF. The CDR3 nucleotides read TGCGCCAGCAGCCAAGGGTTGGGGGCGAACGGTCAGCCCCAGCATTTT.

The rearrangement uses TRBV9 and TRBJ2-1; weak D call: TRBD2 (6 bases). Germline V CDR1 and CDR2: SGDLS, YYNGEE. The CDR3 length is 21 residues. Trimming pared 4 bases from V and 0 bases from J, leaving 29 bases between. CDR3 sequence reads: CASSRYFQEGPYVSSYNEQFF. The DNA of the CDR3 is TGTGCCAGCAGCCGATATTTTCAGGAGGGTCCCTATGTGAGCTCCTACAATGAGCAGTTCTTC.

The rearrangement uses TRBV5-5 and TRBJ2-1, with D possibly TRBD2 on 5 matching bases. This CDR3 is 14 amino acids long. The V and J ends lost 1 base and 1 base respectively, with 6 bases between them. Looked up from germline, CDR1 is SGHKS and CDR2 is YYEKEE (reference sequence). The CDR3 nucleotides read TGTGCCAGCAGCTTGAGGACTTCCTACAATGAGCAGTTCTTC. It encodes CASSLRTSYNEQFF.

The rearrangement uses TRBV29-1 and TRBJ1-1, with D possibly TRBD1 on 6 matching bases. V gave up 7 bases and J gave up 0 bases, with 12 bases separating them. This CDR3 has 13 amino acids. Germline CDR1 SQVTM, CDR2 ANQGSEA. The CDR3 coding sequence is TGCAGCGGGGGGCGGAAGTTGAACACTGAAGCTTTCTTT. As protein: CSGGRKLNTEAFF.

J is TRBJ2-5 and V is TRBV7-8; D might be TRBD2 (5 bases). Per the germline V gene, CDR1 is SGHVS and CDR2 is FQNEAQ. V shed 7 bases and J shed 5 bases, with 17 bases lying between them. CDR3 length: 14 residues. The CDR3 DNA reads as TGTGCCAGCATGGTGAGGGAAGGTTGGGAGACCCAGTACTTC. Encoded protein: CASMVREGWETQYF.

The chain joins TRBV19 to TRBJ2-5; possible D gene TRBD2, 5 bases. Trimming cost V 5 bases and J 5 bases, with 15 bases left between them. The CDR3 runs to 14 residues. The V gene's germline CDR1 is LNHDA and CDR2 SQIVND (reference sequence). The CDR3 DNA reads as TGTGCCAGTAGTCTCCCGGAGCAGCGGGAGACCCAGTACTTC. As protein: CASSLPEQRETQYF.

V gene TRBV5-8 combines with J gene TRBJ1-2; possibly TRBD1 for D (6 bases). V was cut by 6 bases and J by 8 bases, with 20 bases left in between. CDR1 is SGHTS and CDR2 is YDEGEE in the germline V gene. The CDR3 sequence is 14 residues long. The CDR3 coding sequence is TGTGCCAGCAACCCCGAATACACAGGGTGGGGCTACACCTTC. Translation gives CASNPEYTGWGYTF.

The chain recombines TRBV5-6 with TRBJ1-2; 7 nucleotides match TRBD1. Germline trimming cut 5 bases from V and 6 bases from J; bases unmatched to any gene: 10. The germline gives CDR1 SGHDT, CDR2 YYEEEE. This CDR3 has 14 amino acids. CDR3 DNA sequence: TGTGCCAGCAGTCCGCTCGACAGGGATCATGGCTACACCTTC. It codes for CASSPLDRDHGYTF.

The rearrangement links TRBV7-9 to TRBJ2-5, with TRBD1 identical over 8 bases. Germline CDR1 and CDR2: SEHNR and FQNEAQ (reference sequence). V lost 4 bases, J lost 5 bases, and 3 bases stayed unmatched. The CDR3 is 13 residues long. CDR3 sequence: CASSWTGMETQYF. CDR3 sequence (DNA): TGTGCCAGCAGCTGGACAGGGATGGAGACCCAGTACTTC.

The rearrangement uses TRBV10-2 and TRBJ2-1, with 8 bases that match TRBD2. The germline V gene has CDR1 WSHSY and CDR2 SAAADI. V lost 7 bases, J lost 10 bases, and 15 bases stayed unmatched. CDR3 size: 15 residues. The CDR3 DNA reads TGCGCCAGCAAACAACCGGGACTAGAAGACGAGGAGCAGTTCTTC. Protein product: CASKQPGLEDEEQFF.

The rearrangement uses TRBV7-9 and TRBJ1-5; TRBD1 agrees at 10 bases. Germline V gene sequence: CDR1 SEHNR, CDR2 FQNEAQ (reference sequence). This CDR3 has 18 amino acids. V was clipped by 4 bases and J by 2 bases; unmatched bases: 11. CDR3 amino acids: CASSSGQGILSGNQPQHF. The CDR3 nucleotides read TGTGCCAGCAGCTCGGGACAGGGGATCCTCTCTGGCAATCAGCCCCAGCATTTT.

The chain joins TRBV13 to TRBJ2-7, with TRBD1 identical over 7 bases. Germline lookup yields CDR1 PRHDT and CDR2 FYEKMQ (reference sequence). CDR3 length: 16 amino acids. J gave up 4 bases and V 3 bases, and 12 bases lay outside the gene matches. DNA of the CDR3: TGTGCCAGCAGCTTTAGTAGGACAGGACAACCATACGAGCAGTACTTC. This encodes CASSFSRTGQPYEQYF. Together with reference TRBV13 and TRBJ2-7, the CDR3 gives the full variable domain: AAGVIQSPRHLIKEKRETATLKCYPIPRHDTVYWYQQGPGQDPQFLISFYEKMQSDKGSIPDRFSAQQFSDYHSELNMSSLELGDSALYFCASSFSRTGQPYEQYFGPGTRLTVT.

The chain is built from TRBV25-1 and TRBJ1-2, with D unresolved. The CDR3 runs 14 residues. V dropped 6 bases and J dropped 4 bases, with 15 bases sitting between them. Germline assignment: CDR1 MGHDK and CDR2 SYGVNS. DNA for the CDR3: TGTGCCAGCAGGGGAGCCCTCAGTGGCTATGGCTACACCTTC. Encoded protein: CASRGALSGYGYTF.

The chain carries TRBV15 and TRBJ2-5, with 7 bases that match TRBD2. The CDR3 is 16 residues long. Germline V lookup: CDR1 LNHNV, CDR2 YYDKDF (reference sequence). The ends lost 1 base at V and 1 base at J; junction bases unmatched: 6. CDR3 amino acids: CATSRAAWTSQETQYF. The CDR3 region has the DNA TGTGCCACCAGCAGAGCCGCCTGGACTAGCCAAGAGACCCAGTACTTC.

The chain employs TRBV12-3 or TRBV12-4 and TRBJ2-6; D gene ambiguous. The V gene lost 7 bases and the J gene lost 11 bases, with 9 bases spanning the gap. CDR3 length equals 11 residues. The CDR3 nucleotides read TGTGCCAGCACCCCGCGAGACGTCCTGACTTTC. It encodes CASTPRDVLTF.

The J gene is TRBJ1-6, the V gene TRBV9; no clear D gene. V lost 2 bases to trimming and J lost 5 bases, with 8 bases between them. CDR1 is SGDLS, CDR2 YYNGEE, per germline. This CDR3 spans 14 amino acids. CDR3 sequence reads: CASSVVRDNSPLHF. Written as DNA, the CDR3 is TGTGCCAGCAGCGTGGTAAGAGATAATTCACCCCTCCACTTT.

The chain joins TRBV18 to TRBJ2-2; D ambiguous. V lost 2 bases, J lost 2 bases, and 12 bases lay in between. The CDR3 totals 16 residues. Per germline, CDR1 KGHSH and CDR2 LQKENI. In DNA, the CDR3 is TGTGCCAGCTCACCAGCTATGTCCTCTAACACCGGGGAGCTGTTTTTT. Translated: CASSPAMSSNTGELFF.

The rearrangement joins TRBV4-1 to TRBJ2-3; 7 nucleotides match TRBD2. With 0 bases clipped from V and 5 bases from J, the junction kept 5 bases outside the gene matches. Germline CDR1 is MGHRA and CDR2 is YSYEKL. This CDR3 is built from 15 residues. The CDR3, as DNA: TGCGCCAGCAGCCAAGAATGGGGGGGGGAAGATACGCAGTATTTT. As protein: CASSQEWGGEDTQYF.

The chain couples TRBV27 to TRBJ1-6; 8 nucleotides match TRBD1. Germline CDR1 and CDR2: MNHEY and SMNVEV (reference sequence). The CDR3 covers 14 residues. The V gene end was trimmed by 5 bases and the J gene end by 10 bases; junction bases not matched to a gene: 7. The CDR3 region has the DNA TGTGCCAGCAGTAGGGGGGACAGGTACTCACCCCTCCACTTT. It translates to CASSRGDRYSPLHF.

The chain has TRBV10-3 and TRBJ1-2; possibly TRBD1 for D (5 bases). There are 15 residues in the CDR3. The V and J ends lost 2 bases and 8 bases respectively, with 18 bases between them. CDR1 is ENHRY, CDR2 SYGVKD, per germline. This CDR3 reads CAISESPGTRGGYTF. For the CDR3, the DNA is TGTGCCATCAGTGAGAGCCCCGGGACTCGAGGGGGCTACACCTTC.

A word on this clone: Within the sample, other DNA sequences also encode this same CDR3. The chain couples TRBV10-1 to TRBJ1-2; 8 bases match TRBD1. There are 14 residues in the CDR3. Germline CDR1 reads WNHNN; CDR2 reads SYGVQD (reference sequence). V was pared by 2 bases and J by 6 bases, with 5 bases of the junction left unmatched. The CDR3 sequence is CASSETGGTDGYTF. CDR3 nucleotides: TGCGCCAGCAGTGAGACAGGGGGGACCGATGGCTACACCTTC.

The chain uses TRBV27 and TRBJ1-1; no clear D. Germline V gives CDR1 MNHEY, CDR2 SMNVEV (reference sequence). Trimming took off 1 base at V and 5 bases at J, with 8 bases between the two ends. The CDR3 runs to 13 residues. The CDR3 is CASSLFPGTEAFF. In DNA form, the CDR3 reads TGTGCCAGCAGTTTATTTCCGGGGACTGAAGCTTTCTTT.

This clone was recorded only once. The chain carries TRBV9 and TRBJ2-2, with D maybe TRBD1 (7 bases). The germline V and J ends were trimmed by 1 base and 2 bases, with 12 bases remaining between them. The germline CDR1 and CDR2 sequences are SGDLS and YYNGEE. This CDR3 comprises 16 residues. This CDR3 is CASSVRQGGNTGELFF. The CDR3 DNA is TGTGCCAGCAGCGTAAGGCAGGGGGGAAACACCGGGGAGCTGTTTTTT.